Below, 14 T cell receptor beta chains from the same sample are listed, as sequenced in a study of CD8+ T cells in alopecia areata. Treatment of the sample: oral pan-JAK inhibitor, 5-10 mg twice daily. RNA extraction was followed by reverse transcription into cDNA, which acted as the sequencing template. Sequencing was performed with immunoSEQ multiplex PCR; in TCRdb, only in-frame clones are kept and a portion is missing. The sample includes hundreds of thousands of clones, 58% of them seen just once. The starting material was CD4+ T cells sorted from blood, obtained at week 24, from a patient treated with tofacitinib. The receptors were sampled from a human donor with alopecia areata.

Only one count was recorded for this clone. V gene TRBV30 combines with J gene TRBJ2-3; the D gene is possibly TRBD1 (5 bases). The germline gives CDR1 GTSNPN, CDR2 SVGIG (reference sequence). CDR3 length equals 17 residues. V was cut by 0 bases and J by 1 base, with 17 bases left in between. CDR3 sequence (DNA): TGTGCCTGGAGTGTTCTAGTTGGGGCTCCCCGCACAGATACGCAGTATTTT. Translation: CAWSVLVGAPRTDTQYF.

The chain couples TRBV29-1 to TRBJ1-5; TRBD1 matches 8 bases. Germline loops: CDR1 SQVTM, CDR2 ANQGSEA. J was trimmed by 5 bases and V by 5 bases; bases with no gene match: 8. This CDR3 is 14 amino acids long. The CDR3 spells CSVKAGTGDQPQHF. The CDR3 coding sequence is TGCAGCGTTAAAGCAGGGACAGGTGATCAGCCCCAGCATTTT.

DNA for the CDR3: TGCAGCGTCACGGACAGGGTAGCAGATACGCAGTATTTT. This gives the protein CSVTDRVADTQYF. J is TRBJ2-3 and V is TRBV29-1; 8 positions match TRBD1. The CDR3 runs to 13 residues. Germline V lookup: CDR1 SQVTM, CDR2 ANQGSEA. The J segment lost 4 bases and the V segment lost 6 bases, leaving 6 bases of the junction unmatched.

This clone was seen only a few times. The chain uses TRBV10-3 and TRBJ2-2, with 7 nucleotides matching TRBD2. After removal of 10 bases from V and 2 bases from J, the junction contained 4 bases not matched to a gene. The CDR3 totals 13 residues. Germline CDR1 ENHRY, CDR2 SYGVKD. The CDR3 coding sequence is TGTGCCACCGGGACTACCAACACCGGGGAGCTGTTTTTT. Translating it yields CATGTTNTGELFF.

The chain links TRBV5-1 to TRBJ2-7; maybe TRBD1 (6 bases). The V gene lost 1 base and the J gene lost 5 bases, with 13 bases spanning the gap. The CDR3 runs to 14 residues. Looked up from germline, CDR1 is SGHRS and CDR2 is YFSETQ. The CDR3 reads CASSLLQGNNEQYF. CDR3 DNA: TGCGCCAGCAGCTTGTTACAGGGAAATAACGAGCAGTACTTC.

This rearrangement joins TRBV29-1 to TRBJ2-7; TRBD1 is a possible D gene (5 bases). The CDR3 spans 16 residues. Germline V gene sequence: CDR1 SQVTM, CDR2 ANQGSEA. With 4 bases removed from V and 0 bases from J, the gap between germline ends came to 19 bases. CDR3 in DNA: TGCAGCGTTGTGAGCCCCGGCAGGGCCCTCTCCTACGAGCAGTACTTC. It yields the protein CSVVSPGRALSYEQYF.

This rearrangement joins TRBV4-2 to TRBJ2-3; 7 bases fit TRBD2. Germline trimming cut 5 bases from V and 6 bases from J; bases unmatched to any gene: 8. The CDR3 contains 14 residues. Germline CDR1 reads LGHNA; CDR2 reads YNFKEQ. In DNA form, the CDR3 reads TGTGCCAGCAGCGGGGGGGGACTCTCCGATACGCAGTATTTT. It translates to CASSGGGLSDTQYF.

Comment on this clone: Other nucleotide sequences in the sample specify the same CDR3. The chain employs TRBV7-9 and TRBJ2-1, with D hard to call. The CDR3 has 11 amino acids. Trimming took off 2 bases at V and 6 bases at J, with 2 bases between the two ends. Germline CDR1 SEHNR, CDR2 FQNEAQ (reference sequence). The CDR3, as DNA: TGTGCCAGCAGCTTAAGCAATGAGCAGTTCTTC. Its protein product is CASSLSNEQFF.

The chain employs TRBV20-1 and TRBJ1-4, with D maybe TRBD1 (5 bases). Germline lookup yields CDR1 DFQATT and CDR2 SNEGSKA (reference sequence). This CDR3 spans 11 amino acids. With 3 bases removed from V and 14 bases from J, the gap between germline ends came to 13 bases. Written as DNA, the CDR3 is TGCAGTGCTAGCAGGTCCTCAGGGCTGTTTTTT. It is translated as CSASRSSGLFF.

The rearrangement joins TRBV30 to TRBJ1-2; no clear D gene. With 6 bases removed from V and 1 base from J, the gap between germline ends came to 12 bases. The CDR3 extends over 13 amino acids. Germline-derived CDR1 and CDR2 are GTSNPN and SVGIG (reference sequence). This CDR3 is CACRARHNYGYTF. The CDR3 region has the DNA TGTGCCTGCCGCGCCCGCCATAACTATGGCTACACCTTC.

CDR3 bases: TGTGCCAGCAGCTGGACAGGGGGCAACACTGAAGCTTTCTTT. This gives the protein CASSWTGGNTEAFF. The rearrangement links TRBV11-1 to TRBJ1-1; 11 bases are a match to TRBD1. The CDR3 is 14 residues long. Unmatched junction bases numbered 0, after V lost 4 bases and J lost 2 bases. The V gene's germline CDR1 is SGHAT and CDR2 FQDESV (reference sequence).

This clone was counted a few times. This chain joins TRBV11-2 and TRBJ2-6; D possibly corresponds to TRBD1 (6 bases). The CDR3 covers 15 residues. Germline CDR1 and CDR2: SGHAT and FQNNGV. Trimming stripped 2 bases from V and 4 bases from J, with 9 bases between. CDR3 bases: TGTGCCAGCAGCTTAACAGGGACAGGGGCCAACGTCCTGACTTTC. Protein product: CASSLTGTGANVLTF.

This clone was recorded a few times. J is TRBJ1-2 and V is TRBV13, with D possibly matching TRBD1 (6 bases). Per the germline V gene, CDR1 is PRHDT and CDR2 is FYEKMQ (reference sequence). V was pared by 4 bases and J by 7 bases, with 16 bases between. The CDR3 extends over 14 amino acids. CDR3 amino acids: CASSSRGPFSGYTF. The CDR3 DNA reads TGTGCCAGCAGCTCCAGGGGTCCCTTCAGTGGCTACACCTTC.

The gene calls are TRBV5-5 and TRBJ2-1; TRBD2 matches 9 bases. V trimming: 2 bases; J trimming: 4 bases; junction bases outside the gene matches: 10. The CDR3 is 17 amino acids. Germline loops: CDR1 SGHKS, CDR2 YYEKEE (reference sequence). CDR3 bases: TGTGCCAGCAGCTTCTCCAGCGGGGGGCGCAATTACAATGAGCAGTTCTTC. This codes for CASSFSSGGRNYNEQFF.